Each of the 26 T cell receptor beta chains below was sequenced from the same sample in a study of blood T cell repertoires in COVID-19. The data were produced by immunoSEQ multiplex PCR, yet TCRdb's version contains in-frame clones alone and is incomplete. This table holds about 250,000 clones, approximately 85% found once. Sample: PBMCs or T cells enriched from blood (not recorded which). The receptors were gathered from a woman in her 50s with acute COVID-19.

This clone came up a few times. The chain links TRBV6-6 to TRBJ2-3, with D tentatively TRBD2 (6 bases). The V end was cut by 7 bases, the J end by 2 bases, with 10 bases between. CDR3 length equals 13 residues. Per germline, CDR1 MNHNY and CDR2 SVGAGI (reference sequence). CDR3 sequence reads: CASIRDFTDTQYF. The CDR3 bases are TGTGCCAGCATCCGGGACTTCACAGATACGCAGTATTTT.

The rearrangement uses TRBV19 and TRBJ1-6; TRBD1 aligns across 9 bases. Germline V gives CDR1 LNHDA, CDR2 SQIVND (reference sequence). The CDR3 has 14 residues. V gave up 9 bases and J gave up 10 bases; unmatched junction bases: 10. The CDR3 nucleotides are TGTGCCAGCCAAACGGGACAGGGCGGGTCACCCCTCCACTTT. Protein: CASQTGQGGSPLHF.

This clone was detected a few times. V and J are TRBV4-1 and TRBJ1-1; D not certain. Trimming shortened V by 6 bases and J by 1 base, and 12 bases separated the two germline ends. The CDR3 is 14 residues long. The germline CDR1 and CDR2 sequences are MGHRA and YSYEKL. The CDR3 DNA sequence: TGCGCCAGCAGGAACTCGCCAAGGAACACTGAAGCTTTCTTT. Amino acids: CASRNSPRNTEAFF.

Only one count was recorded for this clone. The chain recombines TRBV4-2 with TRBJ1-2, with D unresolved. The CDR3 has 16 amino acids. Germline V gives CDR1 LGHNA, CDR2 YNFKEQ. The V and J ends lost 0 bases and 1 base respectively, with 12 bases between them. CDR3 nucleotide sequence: TGTGCCAGCAGCCAAGATCGTAACAGTTTTAACTATGGCTACACCTTC. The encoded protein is CASSQDRNSFNYGYTF.

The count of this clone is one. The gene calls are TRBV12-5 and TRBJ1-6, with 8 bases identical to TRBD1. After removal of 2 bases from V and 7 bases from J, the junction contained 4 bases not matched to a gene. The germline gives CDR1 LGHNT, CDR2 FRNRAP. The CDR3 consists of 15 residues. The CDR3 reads CASGLSGTGNSPLHF. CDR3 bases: TGTGCTAGTGGTTTGTCCGGGACAGGCAATTCACCCCTCCACTTT.

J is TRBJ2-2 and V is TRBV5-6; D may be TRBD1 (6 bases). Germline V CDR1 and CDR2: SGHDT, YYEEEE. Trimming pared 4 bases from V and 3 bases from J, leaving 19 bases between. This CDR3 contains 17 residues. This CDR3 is CASSLRKTGTDTGELFF. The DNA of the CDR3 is TGTGCCAGCAGCCTTAGAAAAACAGGGACGGACACCGGGGAGCTGTTTTTT.

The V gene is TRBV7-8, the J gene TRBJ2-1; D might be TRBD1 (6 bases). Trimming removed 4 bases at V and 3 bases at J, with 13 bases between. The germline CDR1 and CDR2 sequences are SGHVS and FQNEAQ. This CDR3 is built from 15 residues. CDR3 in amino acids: CASSSRTEIYNEQFF. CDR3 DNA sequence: TGTGCCAGCAGCTCCCGGACAGAGATCTACAATGAGCAGTTCTTC.

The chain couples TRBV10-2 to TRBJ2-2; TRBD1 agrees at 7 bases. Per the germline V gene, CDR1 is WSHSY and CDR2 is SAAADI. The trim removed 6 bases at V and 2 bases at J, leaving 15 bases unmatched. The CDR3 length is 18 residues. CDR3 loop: CASRDNLAGGPNTGELFF. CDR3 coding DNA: TGCGCCAGCAGGGACAATCTAGCAGGGGGACCCAACACCGGGGAGCTGTTTTTT.

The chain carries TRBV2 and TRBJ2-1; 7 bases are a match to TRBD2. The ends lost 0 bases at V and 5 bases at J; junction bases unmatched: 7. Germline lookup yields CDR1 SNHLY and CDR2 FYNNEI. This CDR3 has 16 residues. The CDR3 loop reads CASSEAFSGADNEQFF. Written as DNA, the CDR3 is TGTGCCAGCAGTGAAGCGTTCAGCGGGGCAGACAATGAGCAGTTCTTC.

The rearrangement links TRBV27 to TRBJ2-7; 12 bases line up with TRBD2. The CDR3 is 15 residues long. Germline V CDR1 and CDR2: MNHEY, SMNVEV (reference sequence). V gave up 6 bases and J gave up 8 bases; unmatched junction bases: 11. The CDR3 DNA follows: TGTGCCAGCAGCAAACTAGCGGGGGGTACTCTCCAGCAGTACTTC. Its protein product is CASSKLAGGTLQQYF.

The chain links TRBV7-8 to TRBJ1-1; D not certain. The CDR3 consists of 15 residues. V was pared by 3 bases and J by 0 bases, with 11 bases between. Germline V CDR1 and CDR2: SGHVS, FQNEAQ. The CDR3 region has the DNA TGTGCCAGCAGCTTTCAGCGGGTAATGAACACTGAAGCTTTCTTT. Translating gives CASSFQRVMNTEAFF.

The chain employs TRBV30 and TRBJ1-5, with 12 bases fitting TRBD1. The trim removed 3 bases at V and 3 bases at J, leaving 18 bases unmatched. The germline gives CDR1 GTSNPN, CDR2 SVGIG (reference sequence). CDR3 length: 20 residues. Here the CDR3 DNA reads TGTGCCTGGAGCCGGGGAATCGGGACAGGGGGCGTTGAGGTCAATCAGCCCCAGCATTTT. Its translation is CAWSRGIGTGGVEVNQPQHF.

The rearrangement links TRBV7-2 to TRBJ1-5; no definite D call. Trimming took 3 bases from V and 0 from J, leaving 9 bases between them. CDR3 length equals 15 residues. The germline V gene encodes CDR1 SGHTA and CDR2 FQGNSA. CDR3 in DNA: TGTGCCAGCAGCTTCGGCGGTTATAGCAATCAGCCCCAGCATTTT. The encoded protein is CASSFGGYSNQPQHF.

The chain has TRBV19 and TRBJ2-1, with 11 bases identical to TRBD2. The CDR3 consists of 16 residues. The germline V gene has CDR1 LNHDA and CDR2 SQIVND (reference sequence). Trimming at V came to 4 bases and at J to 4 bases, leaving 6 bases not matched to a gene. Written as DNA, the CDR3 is TGTGCCAGTAGTACAATAGCGGGGGGGAGGTACAATGAGCAGTTCTTC. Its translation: CASSTIAGGRYNEQFF.

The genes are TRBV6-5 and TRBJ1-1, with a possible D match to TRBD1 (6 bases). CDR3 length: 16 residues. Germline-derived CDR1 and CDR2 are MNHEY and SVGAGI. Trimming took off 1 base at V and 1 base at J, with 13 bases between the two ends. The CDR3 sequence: CASSYWQGKGNTEAFF. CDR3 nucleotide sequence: TGTGCCAGCAGTTACTGGCAGGGGAAGGGGAACACTGAAGCTTTCTTT.

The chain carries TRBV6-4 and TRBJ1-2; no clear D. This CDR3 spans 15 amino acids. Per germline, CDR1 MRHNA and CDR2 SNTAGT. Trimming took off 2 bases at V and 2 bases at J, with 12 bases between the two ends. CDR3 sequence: CASSDGPRPNYGYTF. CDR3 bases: TGTGCCAGCAGTGACGGGCCTCGACCCAACTATGGCTACACCTTC.

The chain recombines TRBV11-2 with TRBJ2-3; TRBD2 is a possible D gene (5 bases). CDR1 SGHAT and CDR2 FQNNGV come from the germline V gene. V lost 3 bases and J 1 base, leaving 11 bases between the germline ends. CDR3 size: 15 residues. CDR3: CASSFSTRRTDTQYF. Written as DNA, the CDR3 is TGTGCCAGCAGCTTTTCAACTAGGCGCACAGATACGCAGTATTTT. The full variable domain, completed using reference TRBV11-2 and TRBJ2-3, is EAGVAQSPRYKIIEKRQSVAFWCNPISGHATLYWYQQILGQGPKLLIQFQNNGVVDDSQLPKDRFSAERLKGVDSTLKIQPAKLEDSAVYLCASSFSTRRTDTQYFGPGTRLTVL.

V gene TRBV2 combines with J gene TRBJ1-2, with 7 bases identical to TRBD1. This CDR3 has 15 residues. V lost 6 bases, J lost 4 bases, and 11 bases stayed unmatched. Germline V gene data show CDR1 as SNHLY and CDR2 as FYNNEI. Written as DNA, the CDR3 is TGTGCCAGCAGGGAGGAGGGGGCCTTATCCTATGGCTACACCTTC. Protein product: CASREEGALSYGYTF.

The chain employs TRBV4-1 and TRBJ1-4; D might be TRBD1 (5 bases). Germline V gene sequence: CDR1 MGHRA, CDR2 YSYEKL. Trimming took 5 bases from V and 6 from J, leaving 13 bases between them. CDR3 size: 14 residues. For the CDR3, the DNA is TGCGCCAGCAGCTCAGCCCCAGGGCATGAAAAACTGTTTTTT. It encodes CASSSAPGHEKLFF.

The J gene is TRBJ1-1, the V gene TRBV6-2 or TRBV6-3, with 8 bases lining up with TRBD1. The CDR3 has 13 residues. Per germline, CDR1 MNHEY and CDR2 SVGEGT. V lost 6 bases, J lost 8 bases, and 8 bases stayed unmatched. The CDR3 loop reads CASSWTGHVEAFF. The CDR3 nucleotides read TGTGCCAGCAGCTGGACAGGGCACGTGGAAGCTTTCTTT.

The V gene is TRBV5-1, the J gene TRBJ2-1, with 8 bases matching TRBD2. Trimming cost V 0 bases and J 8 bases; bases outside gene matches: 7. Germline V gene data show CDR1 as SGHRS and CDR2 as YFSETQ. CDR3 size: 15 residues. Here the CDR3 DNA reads TGCGCCAGCAGCTTGGTGGGCGGGGGGACCGATGAGCAGTTCTTC. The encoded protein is CASSLVGGGTDEQFF.

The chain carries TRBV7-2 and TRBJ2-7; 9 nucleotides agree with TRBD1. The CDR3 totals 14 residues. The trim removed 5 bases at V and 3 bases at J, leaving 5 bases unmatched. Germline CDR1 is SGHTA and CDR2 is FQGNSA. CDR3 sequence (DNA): TGTGCCAGCAGCACCCGGGACAGGGACTACGAGCAGTACTTC. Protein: CASSTRDRDYEQYF.

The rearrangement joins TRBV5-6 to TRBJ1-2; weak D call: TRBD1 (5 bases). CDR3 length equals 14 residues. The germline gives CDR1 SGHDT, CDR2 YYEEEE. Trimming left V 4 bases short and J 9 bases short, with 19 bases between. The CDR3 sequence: CASSARGARSSYTF. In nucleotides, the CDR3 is TGTGCCAGCAGCGCACGTGGGGCTAGGTCGAGCTACACCTTC.

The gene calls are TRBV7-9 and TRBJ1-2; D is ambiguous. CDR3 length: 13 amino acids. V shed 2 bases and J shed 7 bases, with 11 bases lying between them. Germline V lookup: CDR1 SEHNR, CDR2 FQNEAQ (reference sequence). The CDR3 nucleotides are TGTGCCAGCAGCTTATCCGCGGGGATTGGCTACACCTTC. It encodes CASSLSAGIGYTF. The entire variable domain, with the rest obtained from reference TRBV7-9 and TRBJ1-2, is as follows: DTGVSQNPRHKITKRGQNVTFRCDPISEHNRLYWYRQTLGQGPEFLTYFQNEAQLEKSRLLSDRFSAERPKGSFSTLEIQRTEQGDSAMYLCASSLSAGIGYTFGSGTRLTVV.

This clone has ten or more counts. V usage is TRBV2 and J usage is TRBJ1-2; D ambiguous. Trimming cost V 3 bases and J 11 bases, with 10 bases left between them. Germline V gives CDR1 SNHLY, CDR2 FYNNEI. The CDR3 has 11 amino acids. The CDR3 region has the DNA TGTGCCAGCAGTGAGGATGGCAGGTACACCTTC. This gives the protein CASSEDGRYTF.

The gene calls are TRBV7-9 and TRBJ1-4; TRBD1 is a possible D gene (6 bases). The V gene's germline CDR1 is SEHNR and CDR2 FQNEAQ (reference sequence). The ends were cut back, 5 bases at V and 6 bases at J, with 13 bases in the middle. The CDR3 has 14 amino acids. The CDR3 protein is CASSGPGTYEKLFF. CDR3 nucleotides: TGTGCCAGCAGCGGGCCCGGGACATATGAAAAACTGTTTTTT.